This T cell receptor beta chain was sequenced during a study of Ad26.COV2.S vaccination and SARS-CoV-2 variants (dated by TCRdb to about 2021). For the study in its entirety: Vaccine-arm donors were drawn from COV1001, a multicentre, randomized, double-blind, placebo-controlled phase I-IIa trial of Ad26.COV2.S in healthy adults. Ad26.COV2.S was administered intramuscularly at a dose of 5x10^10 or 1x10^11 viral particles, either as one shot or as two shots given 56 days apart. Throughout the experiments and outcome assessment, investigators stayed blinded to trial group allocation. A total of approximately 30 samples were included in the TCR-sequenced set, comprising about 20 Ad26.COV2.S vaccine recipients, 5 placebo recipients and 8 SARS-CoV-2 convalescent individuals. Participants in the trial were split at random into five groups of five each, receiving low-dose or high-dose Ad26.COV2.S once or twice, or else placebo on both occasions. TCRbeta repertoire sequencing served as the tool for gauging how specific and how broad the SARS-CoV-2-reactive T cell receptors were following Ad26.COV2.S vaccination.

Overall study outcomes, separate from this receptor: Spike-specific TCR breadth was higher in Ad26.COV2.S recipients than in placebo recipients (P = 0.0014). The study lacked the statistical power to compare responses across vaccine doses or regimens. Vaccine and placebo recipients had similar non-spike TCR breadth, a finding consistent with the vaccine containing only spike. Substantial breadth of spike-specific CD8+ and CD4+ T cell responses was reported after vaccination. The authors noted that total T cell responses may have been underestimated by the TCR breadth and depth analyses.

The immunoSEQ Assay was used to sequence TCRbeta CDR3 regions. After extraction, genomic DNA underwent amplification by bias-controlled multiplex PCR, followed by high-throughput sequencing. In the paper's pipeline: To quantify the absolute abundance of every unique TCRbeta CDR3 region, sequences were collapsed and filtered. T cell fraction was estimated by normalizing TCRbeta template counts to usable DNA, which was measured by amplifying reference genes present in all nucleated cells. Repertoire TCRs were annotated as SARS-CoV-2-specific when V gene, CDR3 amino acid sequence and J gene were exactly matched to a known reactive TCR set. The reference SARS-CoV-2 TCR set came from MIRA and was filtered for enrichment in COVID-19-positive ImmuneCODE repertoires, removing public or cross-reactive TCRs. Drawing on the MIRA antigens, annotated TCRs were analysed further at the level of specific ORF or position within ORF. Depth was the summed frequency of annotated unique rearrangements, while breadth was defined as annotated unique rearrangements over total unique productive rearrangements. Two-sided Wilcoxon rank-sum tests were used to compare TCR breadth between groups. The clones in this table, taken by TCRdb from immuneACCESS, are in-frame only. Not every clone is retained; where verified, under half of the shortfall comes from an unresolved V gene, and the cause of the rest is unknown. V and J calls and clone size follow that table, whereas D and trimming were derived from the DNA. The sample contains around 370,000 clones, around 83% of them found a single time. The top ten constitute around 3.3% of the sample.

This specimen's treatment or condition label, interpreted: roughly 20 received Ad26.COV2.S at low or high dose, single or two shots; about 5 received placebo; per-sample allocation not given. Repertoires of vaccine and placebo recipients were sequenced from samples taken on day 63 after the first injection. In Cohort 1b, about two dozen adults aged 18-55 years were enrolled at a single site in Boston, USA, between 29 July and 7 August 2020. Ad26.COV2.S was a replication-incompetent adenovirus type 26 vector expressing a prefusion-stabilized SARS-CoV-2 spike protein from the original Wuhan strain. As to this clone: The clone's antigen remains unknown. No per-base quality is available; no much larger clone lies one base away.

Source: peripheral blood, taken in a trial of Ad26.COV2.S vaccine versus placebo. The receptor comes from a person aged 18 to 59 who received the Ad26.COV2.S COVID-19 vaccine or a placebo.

The CDR3 protein sequence reads: CASSRRGSNTGELFF. The DNA reads TGTGCCAGCAGCCGGCGGGGGTCGAACACCGGGGAGCTGTTTTTT. The V and J segments used are TRBV3-1 (or the pseudogene TRBV3-2) and TRBJ2-2, and 7 junction bases match TRBD2. V has 4 bases trimmed and J has 0 bases trimmed; junction bases matching no gene number 2. CDR1 and CDR2 were assigned from the germline V gene (reference sequence) as LGHDT and YNNKEL. CDR3 length: 15 amino acids, cysteine to phenylalanine. The DNA shown is the 45-base CDR3, in frame from base 1.